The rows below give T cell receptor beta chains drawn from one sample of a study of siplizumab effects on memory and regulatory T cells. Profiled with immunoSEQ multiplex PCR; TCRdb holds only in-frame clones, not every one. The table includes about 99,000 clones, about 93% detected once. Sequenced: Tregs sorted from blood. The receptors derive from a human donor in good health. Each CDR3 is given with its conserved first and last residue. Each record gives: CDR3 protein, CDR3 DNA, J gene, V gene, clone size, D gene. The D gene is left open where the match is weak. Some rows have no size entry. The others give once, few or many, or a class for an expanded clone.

CDR3: CASSVDRDRVEKLFF; DNA: TGTGCCAGCAGTGTTGACCGGGACAGGGTTGAAAAACTGTTTTTT; J: TRBJ1-4; V: TRBV6-1; size: .; D: TRBD1
CDR3: CASSHQGSTEAFF; DNA: TGTGCCAGCAGTCACCAAGGTTCCACTGAAGCTTTCTTT; J: TRBJ1-1; V: TRBV6-1; size: .; D: .
CDR3: CASSFQGAHGTEAFF; DNA: TGTGCCAGCAGCTTTCAGGGGGCGCATGGCACTGAAGCTTTCTTT; J: TRBJ1-1; V: TRBV5-8; size: .; D: TRBD1
CDR3: CASSLTGNMVYTF; DNA: TGTGCCAGCAGCCTGACAGGGAATATGGTCTACACCTTC; J: TRBJ1-2; V: TRBV9; size: .; D: TRBD1
CDR3: CASSEAGPNYGYTF; DNA: TGTGCCAGCAGTGAAGCGGGGCCAAACTATGGCTACACCTTC; J: TRBJ1-2; V: TRBV6-1; size: .; D: .
CDR3: CASSVQGAHYGYTF; DNA: TGTGCCAGCAGCGTACAGGGGGCTCACTATGGCTACACCTTC; J: TRBJ1-2; V: TRBV7-9; size: .; D: TRBD1
CDR3: CASSRGTEETQYF; DNA: TGTGCCAGCAGCAGGGGGACGGAAGAGACCCAGTACTTC; J: TRBJ2-5; V: TRBV9; size: .; D: .
CDR3: CAWSIAEYEQYF; DNA: TGTGCCTGGAGTATCGCAGAGTACGAGCAGTACTTC; J: TRBJ2-7; V: TRBV30; size: .; D: .
CDR3: CASSRTRGATNEKLFF; DNA: TGCGCCAGCAGCCGAACCAGGGGTGCAACTAATGAAAAACTGTTTTTT; J: TRBJ1-4; V: TRBV5-1; size: .; D: .
CDR3: CASSELGYGYTF; DNA: TGCGCCAGCAGTGAGTTGGGGTATGGCTACACCTTC; J: TRBJ1-2; V: TRBV10-2; size: .; D: .
CDR3: CASSLGGEGYGYTF; DNA: TGTGCCAGCAGCTTAGGGGGTGAGGGTTATGGCTACACCTTC; J: TRBJ1-2; V: TRBV7-3; size: .; D: .
CDR3: CASSLYGGKTQYF; DNA: TGTGCCAGCAGCTTGTATGGGGGAAAGACCCAGTACTTC; J: TRBJ2-5; V: TRBV5-4; size: .; D: .
CDR3: CASSKERPGAGNTIYF; DNA: TGTGCCAGCAGCAAAGAAAGGCCAGGGGCTGGAAACACCATATATTTT; J: TRBJ1-3; V: TRBV21-1; size: .; D: .
CDR3: CASSLAKNIQYF; DNA: TGTGCCAGCAGTTTAGCCAAAAACATTCAGTACTTC; J: TRBJ2-4; V: TRBV6-6; size: once; D: .
CDR3: CASSVGGGGYTF; DNA: TGTGCCAGCAGCGTAGGGGGTGGAGGCTACACCTTC; J: TRBJ1-2; V: TRBV9; size: .; D: .
CDR3: CASSRRQTTDTQYF; DNA: TGTGCCAGCAGTCGTAGACAGACCACAGATACGCAGTATTTT; J: TRBJ2-3; V: TRBV7-9; size: .; D: .
CDR3: CASSLDFRQDPNTGELFF; DNA: TGTGCCAGCAGCTTAGATTTTCGTCAAGATCCAAACACCGGGGAGCTGTTTTTT; J: TRBJ2-2; V: TRBV11-2; size: .; D: .
CDR3: CASSGTANEKLFF; DNA: TGTGCCAGTAGCGGGACGGCAAATGAAAAACTGTTTTTT; J: TRBJ1-4; V: TRBV19; size: once; D: .
CDR3: CASSLTPRDSEHF; DNA: TGTGCCAGCAGCTTAACCCCCCGGGACAGCGAGCACTTC; J: TRBJ2-7; V: TRBV11-2; size: .; D: TRBD1
CDR3: CASSLRWETGGFGYTF; DNA: TGCGCCAGCAGCTTGAGGTGGGAGACAGGGGGCTTTGGCTACACCTTC; J: TRBJ1-2; V: TRBV5-1; size: .; D: TRBD1
CDR3: CASSLEGYSNQPQHF; DNA: TGCGCCAGCAGCTTGGAAGGTTATAGCAATCAGCCCCAGCATTTT; J: TRBJ1-5; V: TRBV5-1; size: few; D: .
CDR3: CASSDMGPNTGELFF; DNA: TGCGCCAGCAGTGATATGGGGCCGAACACCGGGGAGCTGTTTTTT; J: TRBJ2-2; V: TRBV10-1; size: .; D: .
CDR3: CASREIRGLTDTQYF; DNA: TGTGCCAGCAGAGAGATCAGGGGGTTGACAGATACGCAGTATTTT; J: TRBJ2-3; V: TRBV28; size: .; D: TRBD1
CDR3: CASSETGGVYNSPLHF; DNA: TGTGCCAGCAGTGAAACAGGGGGTGTCTATAATTCACCCCTCCACTTT; J: TRBJ1-6; V: TRBV2; size: once; D: TRBD1
CDR3: CASRTGAPDTQYF; DNA: TGCGCCAGCAGAACGGGAGCCCCAGATACGCAGTATTTT; J: TRBJ2-3; V: TRBV5-1; size: .; D: .
CDR3: CATSRLQGSYEQYF; DNA: TGTGCCACCAGCCGATTGCAGGGGTCCTACGAGCAGTACTTC; J: TRBJ2-7; V: TRBV15; size: .; D: .